A few counts support the clone carrying this T cell receptor (beta chain). Sequenced by immunoSEQ multiplex PCR; TCRdb stores in-frame clones only, minus some. This sample yields around 70,000 clones, of which 80% to 90% are seen a single time; approximately 10% belongs to the top ten. The data were taken from a study of blood T cell repertoires in COVID-19. Study-wide background: Both acute and convalescent COVID-19 samples were obtained from the United States, Italy and Spain.

Between the trimmed V and J ends, which lost 4 bases and 4 bases, there was a span of 5 bases. Germline CDR1 is MNHNY and CDR2 is SVGAGI (reference sequence). CDR3 size: 12 residues. The chain carries TRBV6-6 and TRBJ1-3; D gene uncertain. The sample comprised peripheral blood. The receptor was derived from a man older than 75 with acute or convalescent COVID-19. The CDR3 DNA reads as TGTGCCAGCAGTTCGGGGGGAAACACCATATATTTT. As protein: CASSSGGNTIYF.